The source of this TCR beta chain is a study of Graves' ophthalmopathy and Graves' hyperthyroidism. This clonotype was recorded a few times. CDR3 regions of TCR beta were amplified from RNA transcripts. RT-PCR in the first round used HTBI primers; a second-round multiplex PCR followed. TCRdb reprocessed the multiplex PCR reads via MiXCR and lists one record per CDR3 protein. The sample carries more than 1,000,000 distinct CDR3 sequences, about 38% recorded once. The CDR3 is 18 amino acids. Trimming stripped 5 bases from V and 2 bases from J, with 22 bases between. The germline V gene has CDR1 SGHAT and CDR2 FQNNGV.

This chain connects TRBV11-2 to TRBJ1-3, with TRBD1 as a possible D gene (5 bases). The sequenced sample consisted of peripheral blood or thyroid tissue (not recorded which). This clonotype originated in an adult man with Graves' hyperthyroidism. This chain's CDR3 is CASSRGRDSQPTGNTIYF. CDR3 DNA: TGTGCCAGCAGCCGAGGCCGGGACTCACAACCTACTGGAAACACCATATATTTT. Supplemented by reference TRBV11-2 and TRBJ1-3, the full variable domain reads EAGVAQSPRYKIIEKRQSVAFWCNPISGHATLYWYQQILGQGPKLLIQFQNNGVVDDSQLPKDRFSAERLKGVDSTLKIQPAKLEDSAVYLCASSRGRDSQPTGNTIYFGEGSWLTVV.